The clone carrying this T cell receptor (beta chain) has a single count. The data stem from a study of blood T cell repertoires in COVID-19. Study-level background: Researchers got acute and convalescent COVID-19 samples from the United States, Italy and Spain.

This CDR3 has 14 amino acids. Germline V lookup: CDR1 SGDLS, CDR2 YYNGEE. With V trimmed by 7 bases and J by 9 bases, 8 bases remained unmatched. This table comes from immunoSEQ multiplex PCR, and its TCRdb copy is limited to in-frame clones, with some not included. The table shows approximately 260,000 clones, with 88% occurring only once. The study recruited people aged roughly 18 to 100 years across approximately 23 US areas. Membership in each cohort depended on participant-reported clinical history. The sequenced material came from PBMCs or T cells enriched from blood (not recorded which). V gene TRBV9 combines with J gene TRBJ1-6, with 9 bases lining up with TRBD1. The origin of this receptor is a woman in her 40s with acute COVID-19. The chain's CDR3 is CASRAGTGSSPLHF. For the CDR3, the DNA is TGTGCCAGCCGAGCTGGGACAGGGAGTTCACCCCTCCACTTT.